This T cell receptor (beta chain) was captured by sequencing in a study of T cell repertoires in cytomegalovirus infection. TCRdb redid the calling of the reads with MiXCR, one entry per CDR3 protein. Of under 850,000 distinct CDR3 sequences listed, 35% to 40% are singletons. The CDR3 is 14 residues long. CDR1 and CDR2 (germline): SGHVS, FQNEAQ. The junction had 4 bases not matched to a gene; V was cut back by 3 bases and J by 11 bases. This receptor was taken from a human donor in good health (CMV status not recorded). Some clones in this sample may be carry-over from other donors' samples. Sequencing used PBMCs. This chain uses TRBV7-8 with TRBJ1-6, with TRBD1 matching 10 bases. CDR3 DNA sequence: TGTGCCAGCAGCTTCGGGGACAGGGGAACACCCCTCCACTTT. This gives the protein CASSFGDRGTPLHF.